This record looks at one TCR beta chain sequence and its context. The sample is drawn from a study of blood T cell repertoires in COVID-19. Whole-study context: Acute and convalescent COVID-19 specimens originated in the United States, Italy and Spain. PBMCs, B-cell-depleted T cells, or T cells provided the cDNA or gDNA that made up the material.

Authors' analysis steps: Using reference gene primer amplification, nucleated cell counts were estimated. Assay used: immunoSEQ multiplex PCR; TCRdb lists only in-frame clones, some missing. The V and J calls and clone size are taken from that table; D and trimming were inferred from the DNA. The sample lists over 200,000 clones, roughly nine tenths occurring once. Germline lookup yields CDR1 SGHKS and CDR2 YYEKEE (reference sequence). The CDR3 is 12 amino acids. Trimming took 2 bases from V and 3 from J, leaving 6 bases between them. The rearrangement links TRBV5-5 to TRBJ2-7; D uncertain. The source is a woman between 18 and 29 years old who had recovered from COVID-19. Input material: peripheral blood. CDR3 in amino acids: CASSFNSYEQYF. DNA for the CDR3: TGTGCCAGCAGCTTCAACAGCTACGAGCAGTACTTC.